One sample yielded the 17 T cell receptor beta chains listed below, sequenced in a study of PD-1 blockade in classical Hodgkin lymphoma. Brentuximab vedotin exposure varied among the patients, all of whom had relapsed after autologous stem cell transplantation. Clones were read by immunoSEQ multiplex PCR, and TCRdb kept only the in-frame ones, dropping some. The data contain under 70,000 clones, around 88% of them singletons. The sequencing here drew on peripheral blood mononuclear cells (PBMCs), taken at baseline. Source of these receptors: a human donor with classical Hodgkin lymphoma.

The chain links TRBV6-5 to TRBJ1-1, with TRBD1 identical over 7 bases. The CDR3 contains 14 residues. In germline, CDR1 is MNHEY, CDR2 SVGAGI. Trimming at V came to 6 bases and at J to 4 bases, leaving 8 bases not matched to a gene. This CDR3 reads CASRKTGESTEAFF. In DNA form, the CDR3 reads TGTGCCAGCAGGAAAACAGGGGAAAGCACTGAAGCTTTCTTT.

The gene calls are TRBV5-4 and TRBJ2-1, with D possibly being TRBD2 (6 bases). Per germline, CDR1 SGHNT and CDR2 YYREEE (reference sequence). V gave up 4 bases and J gave up 6 bases, with 14 bases separating them. The CDR3 extends over 14 amino acids. The CDR3, as DNA: TGTGCCAGCAGCCCTGGGAGGAGCGTCAATGAGCAGTTCTTC. It specifies CASSPGRSVNEQFF.

The chain is built from TRBV9 and TRBJ1-2, with D unclear. The CDR3 is made up of 15 amino acids. Germline CDR1 is SGDLS and CDR2 is YYNGEE. The V gene lost 0 bases and the J gene lost 4 bases, with 13 bases spanning the gap. The CDR3 reads CASSVELGMGYGYTF. The CDR3 bases are TGTGCCAGCAGCGTAGAGTTGGGTATGGGCTATGGCTACACCTTC.

The chain combines TRBV4-1 with TRBJ2-3; 13 nucleotides align to TRBD2. Unmatched junction bases numbered 8, after V lost 0 bases and J lost 2 bases. This CDR3 is built from 19 residues. The V gene's germline CDR1 is MGHRA and CDR2 YSYEKL. CDR3 bases: TGCGCCAGCAGCCAAGAACGCCTGGGACTAGCGGGGCCCACAGATACGCAGTATTTT. Translating gives CASSQERLGLAGPTDTQYF.

This clone was seen more than once but under ten times. The CDR3 loop reads CASSLEASGGDYEQYF. The DNA of the CDR3 is TGCGCCAGCAGCTTGGAGGCTAGCGGGGGGGACTACGAGCAGTACTTC. The chain has TRBV5-1 and TRBJ2-7; 12 nucleotides match TRBD2. V shed 0 bases, J shed 3 bases, and the junction held 4 bases outside the gene matches. The CDR3 is made up of 16 amino acids. The V gene's germline CDR1 is SGHRS and CDR2 YFSETQ.

J is TRBJ2-2 and V is TRBV11-2, with D hard to call. CDR1 is SGHAT and CDR2 is FQNNGV in the germline V gene. The CDR3 loop spans 15 amino acids. V was clipped by 2 bases and J by 3 bases, with 10 bases between them. The CDR3 region has the DNA TGTGCCAGCAGCTTAATTGGGTTCTACACCGGGGAGCTGTTTTTT. It yields the protein CASSLIGFYTGELFF. The variable domain in full, completed from reference TRBV11-2 and TRBJ2-2, reads EAGVAQSPRYKIIEKRQSVAFWCNPISGHATLYWYQQILGQGPKLLIQFQNNGVVDDSQLPKDRFSAERLKGVDSTLKIQPAKLEDSAVYLCASSLIGFYTGELFFGEGSRLTVL.

The chain joins TRBV30 to TRBJ1-2, with D perhaps matching TRBD1 (6 bases). This CDR3 has 14 amino acids. Trimming removed 0 bases from V and 1 base from J, with 9 bases in between. Germline V CDR1 and CDR2: GTSNPN, SVGIG (reference sequence). DNA of the CDR3: TGTGCCTGGAGTGTAACAGGGATTAACTATGGCTACACCTTC. Protein sequence: CAWSVTGINYGYTF.

The V gene is TRBV11-2, the J gene TRBJ1-4; 12 nucleotides match TRBD1. The CDR3 sequence is 18 residues long. Germline loops: CDR1 SGHAT, CDR2 FQNNGV. The ends lost 1 base at V and 4 bases at J; junction bases unmatched: 7. The CDR3 sequence: CASSLVPGQGAGNEKLFF. CDR3 DNA sequence: TGTGCCAGCAGCTTAGTTCCGGGACAGGGGGCTGGTAATGAAAAACTGTTTTTT. The whole variable domain, remainder taken from reference TRBV11-2 and TRBJ1-4, is EAGVAQSPRYKIIEKRQSVAFWCNPISGHATLYWYQQILGQGPKLLIQFQNNGVVDDSQLPKDRFSAERLKGVDSTLKIQPAKLEDSAVYLCASSLVPGQGAGNEKLFFGSGTQLSVL.

This clone was counted only a few times. V and J are TRBV7-8 and TRBJ2-7, with D possibly matching TRBD1 (5 bases). The CDR3 has 15 residues. Germline V CDR1 and CDR2: SGHVS, FQNEAQ. The V gene lost 2 bases and the J gene lost 0 bases, with 11 bases spanning the gap. DNA for the CDR3: TGTGCCAGCAGCTTATATCAGGGTCCCTCCTACGAGCAGTACTTC. Its translation: CASSLYQGPSYEQYF.

The genes are TRBV6-5 and TRBJ2-2; TRBD2 might be the D (7 bases). Trimming pared 0 bases from V and 4 bases from J, leaving 12 bases between. In germline, CDR1 is MNHEY, CDR2 SVGAGI. The CDR3 has 16 residues. Here the CDR3 reads CASSYSRGAITGELFF. CDR3 in DNA: TGTGCCAGCAGTTACTCTCGGGGGGCCATCACCGGGGAGCTGTTTTTT.

This chain links TRBV4-3 with TRBJ2-1; 7 positions match TRBD2. V dropped 1 base and J dropped 6; count of bases not matched to a gene: 3. The CDR3 totals 14 residues. Germline loops: CDR1 LGHNA, CDR2 YSLEER. The CDR3 is CASSQVWTSNEQFF. The CDR3 nucleotides read TGCGCCAGCAGCCAAGTCTGGACTAGCAATGAGCAGTTCTTC.

The chain recombines TRBV7-7 with TRBJ1-2, with 10 bases lining up with TRBD1. The CDR3 is 13 residues long. J lost 5 bases, V lost 3 bases, and 0 bases had no gene match. Germline assignment: CDR1 SSHAT and CDR2 FNYEAQ (reference sequence). CDR3 sequence reads: CASSLGQGYGYTF. CDR3 nucleotides: TGTGCCAGCAGCTTGGGACAGGGGTATGGCTACACCTTC.

The table lists this clone with a count of one. The rearrangement links TRBV11-3 to TRBJ1-1; a weak D match, TRBD1 (6 bases). V lost 3 bases to trimming and J lost 4 bases, with 9 bases between them. The CDR3 contains 13 residues. The germline V gene encodes CDR1 SGHNT and CDR2 YENEEA. Written as DNA, the CDR3 is TGTGCCAGCAGCTTTCAAGGGGGCACTGAAGCTTTCTTT. Translation gives CASSFQGGTEAFF. Drawing the rest from reference TRBV11-3 and TRBJ1-1, the complete variable domain is EAGVVQSPRYKIIEKKQPVAFWCNPISGHNTLYWYLQNLGQGPELLIRYENEEAVDDSQLPKDRFSAERLKGVDSTLKIQPAELGDSAVYLCASSFQGGTEAFFGQGTRLTVV.

The gene calls are TRBV9 and TRBJ1-5; 8 bases are a match to TRBD1. V lost 3 bases, J lost 0 bases, and 2 bases stayed unmatched. The germline gives CDR1 SGDLS, CDR2 YYNGEE. The CDR3 has 15 amino acids. CDR3 nucleotides: TGTGCCAGCAGCGCCGGGACAGGTAGCAATCAGCCCCAGCATTTT. This sequence encodes CASSAGTGSNQPQHF.

This clone was seen a few times. The V and J genes are TRBV7-9 and TRBJ1-4; 7 nucleotides agree with TRBD1. The V gene end was trimmed by 3 bases and the J gene end by 5 bases; junction bases not matched to a gene: 12. The CDR3 contains 17 residues. Looked up from germline, CDR1 is SEHNR and CDR2 is FQNEAQ (reference sequence). The CDR3 DNA reads as TGTGCCAGCAGCTTTCATCGTTTCGTCAGGGGGAATGAAAAACTGTTTTTT. Translating it yields CASSFHRFVRGNEKLFF.

CDR3 bases: TGTGCCAGCAGTGTCTCACAGGGACGGGGGACTGAAGCTTTCTTT. Residues: CASSVSQGRGTEAFF. The chain uses TRBV27 and TRBJ1-1; D is perhaps TRBD1 (6 bases). V was cut by 5 bases and J by 5 bases, with 18 bases left in between. In germline, CDR1 is MNHEY, CDR2 SMNVEV (reference sequence). The CDR3 runs to 15 residues.

This clone was counted ten times or more. The J gene is TRBJ1-5, the V gene TRBV5-1, with D perhaps TRBD1 (5 bases). Germline CDR1 reads SGHRS; CDR2 reads YFSETQ. This CDR3 has 15 residues. V was pared by 4 bases and J by 8 bases, with 19 bases between. The CDR3 DNA reads TGCGCCAGCAGCGCGAGACGTCAGGGCAGGAAGCCCCAGCATTTT. It encodes CASSARRQGRKPQHF.